This T cell receptor (beta chain) came from a study of breast tumors, draining lymph nodes, adjacent tissues. Study findings and constraints: Tumor repertoires ranked between lymph nodes and nontumor tissue in diversity, with V and J gene preferences. Data fit most tumor T cells coming from lymph node, expanding in tumor.

CDR1 is SGHAT and CDR2 is FQNNGV in the germline V gene. V lost 6 bases and J 7 bases, leaving 16 bases between the germline ends. This CDR3 is 14 amino acids long. MiXCR, run by TCRdb on the multiplex PCR reads, gives a single entry per CDR3 protein. The sample holds fewer than 200,000 distinct CDR3 sequences, roughly a third seen once. This clonotype has at least ten counts. Its antigen remains unidentified. Samples came from axillary lymph nodes draining the breast cancer. The clonotype originates from a female donor with breast cancer. Some clones in this sample may be carry-over from other donors' samples. The rearrangement uses TRBV11-2 and TRBJ2-1; D may be TRBD1 or TRBD2 (5 bases each). Sequencing was carried out using axillary lymph node tissue. In nucleotides, the CDR3 is TGTGCCAGCAGGGGGCTGGGAGTTGGTAATGAGCAGTTCTTC. The encoded protein is CASRGLGVGNEQFF.